The T cell receptor (beta chain) under discussion was sequenced for a study of CD8 T cells in ankylosing spondylitis. Study-level findings and limits: Disease-associated clonotypes exhibited CD8+ identity and were relatively infrequent in peripheral blood. A motif in TCR beta, a set of 8 or 9 highly homologous variants, appeared characteristic of ankylosing spondylitis blood.

This CDR3 spans 16 amino acids. V lost 0 bases to trimming and J lost 5 bases; unmatched junction nucleotides: 7. Germline values: CDR1 LGHDT, CDR2 YNNKEL (reference sequence). This clonotype was counted a single time. Antigen specificity is unknown. Via MiXCR, TCRdb re-called the 5' RACE reads, giving one row per CDR3 protein. This table has under 300,000 distinct CDR3 sequences, about 10% appearing once. The chain uses TRBV3-1 and TRBJ2-3, with 8 bases lining up with TRBD2. The clonotype was recovered from a male donor with ankylosing spondylitis or in good health (not recorded which). Sequencing was carried out using blood, either unsorted or a sorted T cell fraction (not recorded which). DNA of the CDR3: TGTGCCAGCAGCCAAGAAGCGGGGGTTCGGGTAGATACGCAGTATTTT. It codes for CASSQEAGVRVDTQYF.